This entry features one TCR beta chain sequence. The record originates from a study of CD8+ T cells in alopecia areata. Study overall: At a dose of 5 to 10 mg twice daily, oral tofacitinib was given to treated patients.

Germline CDR1 SQVTM, CDR2 ANQGSEA. V lost 6 bases to trimming and J lost 0 bases, with 14 bases between them. The CDR3 totals 14 residues. After isolation, RNA underwent reverse transcription to generate cDNA as the sequencing template. Profiled with immunoSEQ multiplex PCR; TCRdb holds only in-frame clones, not every one. The table records around 61,000 clones, around half of them present only once. Researchers gathered lesional scalp punch biopsies and peripheral blood from patients with alopecia areata. The source material was CD8+ T cells sorted from blood, sampled at week 0. The receptor's source is a human donor with alopecia areata. This sequence joins TRBV29-1 and TRBJ1-2; D gene unclear. Here the CDR3 DNA reads TGCAGCGTGACCCGGCGGACTTCTAACTATGGCTACACCTTC. This gives the protein CSVTRRTSNYGYTF.